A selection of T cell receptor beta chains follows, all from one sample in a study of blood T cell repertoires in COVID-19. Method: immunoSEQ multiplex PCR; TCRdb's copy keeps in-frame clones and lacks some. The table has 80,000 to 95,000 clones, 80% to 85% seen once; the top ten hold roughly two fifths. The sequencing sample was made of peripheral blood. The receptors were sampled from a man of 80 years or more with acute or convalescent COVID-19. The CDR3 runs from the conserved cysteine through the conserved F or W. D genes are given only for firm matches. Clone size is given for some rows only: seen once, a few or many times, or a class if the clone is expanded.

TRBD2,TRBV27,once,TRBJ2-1,CASSLGTSGNPYNEQFF,TGTGCCAGCAGTCTCGGGACTAGCGGAAACCCCTACAATGAGCAGTTCTTC
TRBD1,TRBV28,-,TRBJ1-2,CASSGQGNYGYTF,TGTGCCAGCAGTGGACAGGGAAACTATGGCTACACCTTC
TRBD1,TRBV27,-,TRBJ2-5,CASSSYRGPQETQYF,TGTGCCAGCAGTTCGTACAGGGGACCCCAAGAGACCCAGTACTTC
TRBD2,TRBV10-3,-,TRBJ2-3,CAISEGLAGTTDTQYF,TGTGCCATCAGTGAGGGACTAGCGGGAACCACAGATACGCAGTATTTT
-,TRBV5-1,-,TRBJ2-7,CASSSQAGQQSSYEQYF,TGCGCCAGCAGCTCGCAGGCGGGACAGCAGAGCTCCTACGAGCAGTACTTC
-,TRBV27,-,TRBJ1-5,CASRREGRNQPQHF,TGTGCCAGCAGGCGGGAGGGGCGGAATCAGCCCCAGCATTTT
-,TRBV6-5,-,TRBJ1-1,CASSLTMNTEAFF,TGTGCCAGCAGTTTGACAATGAACACTGAAGCTTTCTTT
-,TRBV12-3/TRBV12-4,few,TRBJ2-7,CASSRTTYEQYF,TGTGCCAGCAGCCGAACTACCTACGAGCAGTACTTC
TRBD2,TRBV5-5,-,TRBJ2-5,CASSRGSSETQYF,TGTGCCAGCAGCCGCGGGAGTTCAGAGACCCAGTACTTC
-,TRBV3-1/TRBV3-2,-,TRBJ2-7,CASSQGGVSYEQYF,TGTGCCAGCAGCCAAGGGGGGGTATCCTACGAGCAGTACTTC
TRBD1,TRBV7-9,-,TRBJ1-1,CASSILGQTRPEAFF,TGTGCCAGCAGCATACTGGGACAGACTAGGCCTGAAGCTTTCTTT
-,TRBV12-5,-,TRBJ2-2,CASGPGGTNTGELFF,TGTGCTAGTGGTCCCGGGGGAACGAACACCGGGGAGCTGTTTTTT
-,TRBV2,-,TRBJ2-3,CASTPWGLAGTDTQYF,TGTGCCAGCACCCCCTGGGGGCTAGCCGGAACAGATACGCAGTATTTT
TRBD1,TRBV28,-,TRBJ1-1,CASSWDRVEAFF,TGTGCCAGCAGTTGGGACAGGGTGGAAGCTTTCTTT
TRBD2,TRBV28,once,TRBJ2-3,CASTPLGGRGRTDTQYF,TGTGCCAGCACCCCCCTTGGCGGGAGAGGTCGCACAGATACGCAGTATTTT
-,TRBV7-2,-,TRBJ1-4,CASSPRTAYNEKLFF,TGTGCCAGCAGCCCCCGGACAGCCTATAATGAAAAACTGTTTTTT
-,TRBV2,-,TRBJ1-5,CASSEQAYQPQHF,TGTGCCAGCAGTGAACAGGCCTATCAGCCCCAGCATTTT
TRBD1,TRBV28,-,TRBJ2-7,CASSFTGTVYEQYF,TGTGCCAGCAGTTTTACCGGGACAGTCTACGAGCAGTACTTC
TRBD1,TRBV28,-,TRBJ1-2,CASSFKRGGDFGYTF,TGTGCCAGCAGCTTTAAGAGAGGGGGCGATTTTGGCTACACCTTC
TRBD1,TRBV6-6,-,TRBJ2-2,CASSSPKGGATGELFF,TGTGCCAGCAGTTCCCCGAAAGGGGGCGCGACCGGGGAGCTGTTTTTT
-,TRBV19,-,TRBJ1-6,CASTAGQMNSPLHF,TGTGCCAGTACTGCGGGGCAGATGAATTCACCCCTCCACTTT
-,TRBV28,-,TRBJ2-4,CASSFNSGTSLAKNIQYF,TGTGCCAGCAGTTTCAATTCCGGGACAAGTCTAGCCAAAAACATTCAGTACTTC
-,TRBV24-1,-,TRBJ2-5,CATSDLGPQETQYF,TGTGCCACCAGTGATTTGGGCCCCCAAGAGACCCAGTACTTC
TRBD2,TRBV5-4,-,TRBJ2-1,CASSIPRRGLAGQNEQFF,TGTGCCAGCAGCATACCTCGGCGGGGACTAGCGGGTCAGAATGAGCAGTTCTTC
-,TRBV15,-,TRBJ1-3,CATSRVHSGNTIYF,TGTGCCACCAGCAGAGTCCACTCTGGAAACACCATATATTTT
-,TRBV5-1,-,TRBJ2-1,CASSLKAEVNNEQFF,TGCGCCAGCAGCTTGAAGGCGGAGGTTAACAATGAGCAGTTCTTC
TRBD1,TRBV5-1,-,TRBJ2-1,CASSPGTGNNEQFF,TGCGCCAGCAGCCCCGGGACAGGGAACAATGAGCAGTTCTTC
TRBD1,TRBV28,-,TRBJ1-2,CASSPAGQGAKDYGYTF,TGTGCCAGCAGCCCAGCAGGACAGGGGGCCAAGGACTATGGCTACACCTTC
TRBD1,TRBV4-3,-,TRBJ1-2,CASRYGTALNYGYTF,TGCGCCAGCAGATATGGGACAGCCCTCAACTATGGCTACACCTTC
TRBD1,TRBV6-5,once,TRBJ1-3,CASRSTGAGNTIYF,TGTGCCAGCAGGTCCACAGGGGCCGGAAACACCATATATTTT
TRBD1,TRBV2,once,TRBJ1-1,CATERDRGLTEAFF,TGTGCCACGGAGCGGGACAGGGGGCTCACTGAAGCTTTCTTT
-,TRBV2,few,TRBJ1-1,CASSPTPLTGNTEAFF,TGTGCCAGCAGTCCAACCCCTCTGACAGGGAACACTGAAGCTTTCTTT
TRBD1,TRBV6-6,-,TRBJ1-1,CASNLPGQRAEAFF,TGTGCCAGCAATCTCCCGGGACAGAGGGCTGAAGCTTTCTTT
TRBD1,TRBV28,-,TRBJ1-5,CASSLRQGGDSNQPQHF,TGTGCCAGCAGTTTAAGACAGGGGGGGGATAGCAATCAGCCCCAGCATTTT
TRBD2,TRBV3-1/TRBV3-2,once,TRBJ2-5,CASSQSPGLAGDGETQYF,TGTGCCAGCAGCCAATCACCGGGACTAGCGGGAGATGGGGAGACCCAGTACTTC
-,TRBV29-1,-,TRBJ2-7,CSVEDEKETTEQYF,TGCAGCGTTGAAGATGAGAAAGAGACTACCGAGCAGTACTTC
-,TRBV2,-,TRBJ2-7,CASSLELVNEQYF,TGTGCCAGCAGCCTAGAACTAGTGAACGAGCAGTACTTC
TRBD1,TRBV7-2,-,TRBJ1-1,CASSLGHRTGNTEAFF,TGTGCCAGCAGCTTAGGACATCGGACAGGGAACACTGAAGCTTTCTTT
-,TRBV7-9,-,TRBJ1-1,CASSLKGRVRNTEAFF,TGTGCCAGCAGCTTAAAGGGGAGGGTCCGGAACACTGAAGCTTTCTTT
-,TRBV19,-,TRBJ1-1,CASQDRINTEAFF,TGTGCCAGCCAAGACAGAATCAACACTGAAGCTTTCTTT
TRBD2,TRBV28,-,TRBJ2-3,CASSSQGLVVSTDTQYF,TGTGCCAGCAGCTCCCAGGGACTAGTGGTTAGTACAGATACGCAGTATTTT
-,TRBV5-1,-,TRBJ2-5,CASSRIDGETQYF,TGCGCCAGCAGCCGAATCGACGGGGAGACCCAGTACTTC
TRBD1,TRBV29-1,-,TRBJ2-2,CSVEAQGGITGELFF,TGCAGCGTTGAAGCACAGGGGGGCATCACCGGGGAGCTGTTTTTT
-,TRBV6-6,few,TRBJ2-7,CASSHRTVSYEQYF,TGTGCCAGCAGTCACCGGACAGTCTCCTACGAGCAGTACTTC
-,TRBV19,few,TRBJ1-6,CASSGRSRGGDSPLHF,TGTGCCAGTAGTGGGCGCTCGCGGGGAGGGGATTCACCCCTCCACTTT
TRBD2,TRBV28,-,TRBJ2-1,CASRKSGGSYNEQFF,TGTGCCAGCAGAAAAAGCGGGGGCTCCTACAATGAGCAGTTCTTC
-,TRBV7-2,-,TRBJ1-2,CASSFQGRGGYTF,TGTGCCAGCAGCTTTCAGGGGCGCGGTGGCTACACCTTC
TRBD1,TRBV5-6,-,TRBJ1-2,CASSPDRVYGYTF,TGTGCCAGCAGCCCGGACAGGGTCTATGGCTACACCTTC
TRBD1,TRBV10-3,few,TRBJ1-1,CAISGGQGAREAFF,TGTGCCATCAGTGGCGGACAGGGCGCGCGGGAAGCTTTCTTT
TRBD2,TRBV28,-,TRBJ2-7,CAIGGSPYEQYF,TGTGCCATCGGGGGGAGTCCGTACGAGCAGTACTTC
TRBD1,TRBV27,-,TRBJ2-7,CASNPPGQFYEQYF,TGTGCCAGCAATCCCCCGGGACAGTTTTACGAGCAGTACTTC
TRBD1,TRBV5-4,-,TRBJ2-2,CASSLAATGFTGELFF,TGTGCCAGCAGCTTGGCCGCGACAGGGTTCACCGGGGAGCTGTTTTTT
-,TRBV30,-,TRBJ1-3,CAWGTAGNTIYF,TGTGCCTGGGGGACTGCAGGGAACACCATATATTTT
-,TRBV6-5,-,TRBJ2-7,CASSYSLTESSYEQYF,TGTGCCAGCAGTTACTCGCTTACGGAGAGCTCCTACGAGCAGTACTTC
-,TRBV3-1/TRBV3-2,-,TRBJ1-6,CASSQFLNSPLHF,TGTGCCAGCAGCCAATTTCTTAATTCACCCCTCCACTTT
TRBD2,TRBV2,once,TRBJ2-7,CASSATSGRFYEQYF,TGTGCCAGCAGTGCGACTAGCGGGAGGTTTTACGAGCAGTACTTC
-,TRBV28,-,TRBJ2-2,CASKVSVSTGELFF,TGTGCCAGCAAAGTCTCCGTGAGTACCGGGGAGCTGTTTTTT
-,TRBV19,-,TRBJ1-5,CASSGHRGNQPQHF,TGTGCCAGTAGTGGACACAGGGGCAATCAGCCCCAGCATTTT
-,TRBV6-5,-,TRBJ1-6,CASMPGDYNSPLHF,TGTGCCAGCATGCCAGGGGATTATAATTCACCCCTCCACTTT